In its sample, the clone carrying this T cell receptor beta chain was seen a few times. The antigen remains undetermined. The sample originates from a study of vaccination effects on CD4 cells after COVID-19. Study-level results: Clones that were induced by infection or by vaccine showed marked contraction late after vaccination. Common cold coronaviruses were cross-recognized by only 1 of 255 vaccine-induced clones in healthy vaccinees.

The table came from immunoSEQ multiplex PCR; TCRdb's copy has only in-frame clones and leaves some out. The table lists around 32,000 clones, 65% to 75% of them singletons. Antigen-specific CD4+ T cells expanded by the ViraFEST assay with viral peptide pools were then sequenced. Scientists isolated CD4+ T cells after an approximately 10-day culture period ended. The vaccine given was either BNT162b2 or mRNA-1273, in two doses. They grew roughly 2 million PBMC in each well, adding around 9 IU/ml IL-2 and 10 ug/ml peptides. IL-2 medium was substituted for half the medium on days 3 and 7. CDR1 and CDR2 from the germline V gene are DFQATT and SNEGSKA (reference sequence). The CDR3 is 11 residues long. The ends were cut back, 5 bases at V and 6 bases at J, with 10 bases in the middle.

The TCR sequence derives from a human donor who received a COVID-19 vaccine. The chain is built from TRBV20-1 and TRBJ1-2, with D tentatively TRBD1 (6 bases). This sample comprised CD4+ T cells from PBMCs cultured with HCoV-229E spike peptides, obtained after COVID-19 vaccination. CDR3 loop: CSAHRANGYTF. The CDR3 region has the DNA TGCAGTGCTCACAGGGCTAATGGCTACACCTTC.